This T cell receptor (beta chain) stems from a study of blood T cell repertoires in COVID-19 (dated by TCRdb to the early 2020s). Notes on the research overall: Samples covering the acute and convalescent phases of COVID-19 were provided by collaborators in the United States, Italy and Spain. A freely available public database, intended as a resource for researchers studying the immune response to SARS-CoV-2, is where the repertoires were released. Where available, HLA class I and class II types were taken from metadata supplied by the sample provider and were not determined by assay-based typing. A de-identified subject ID, COVID-19 status, age in years and sex were almost always included in the sample metadata. The prospective study material was composed of cDNA or gDNA derived from T cells, B-cell-depleted T cells, or PBMCs. Samples were obtained from the ongoing ImmuneRACE study (first 160 participants) and from some 1,200 subjects provided by 6 global collaborators. The dataset comprised deeply sampled blood TCRbeta repertoires from subjects exposed to, actively infected with, or recovered from COVID-19. The paper as a whole reports these results and caveats: Clinical and demographic metadata were provided uncurated, with the amount varying by source and participant.

Participants in the prospective study were aged about 18 to 90 years, lived in 20 to 30 United States geographic areas, and enrolled through a virtual design. In the prospective study, participants were assigned to cohorts based on the clinical history participants reported in a screening survey and a study questionnaire. Exposed participants had been in contact, within 2 weeks of entering the study, with a person who had a PCR-confirmed or clinician-diagnosed case of COVID-19. In the prospective study, whole blood, serum and a nasopharyngeal or oropharyngeal swab were collected from each participant by mobile phlebotomists. Participants in the prospective study had the option to provide additional blood draws and questionnaires over an approximately two-month period. Prospective study blood samples were shipped either frozen or at room temperature before DNA extraction. CDR1 KGHSH and CDR2 LQKENI were looked up in the germline V gene. Measured from the cysteine to the phenylalanine, the CDR3 is 13 residues long. Just CDR3 DNA is preserved here, 39 bases in frame from base 1. V and J are trimmed by 8 bases and 8 bases, and the gene matches miss 11 bases of the junction.

In this sample, this clone turned up a few times. Its cognate antigen has yet to be identified. No base quality information exists; no much larger clone differs at one position. TCRbeta CDR3 regions were amplified from genomic DNA using the immunoSEQ Assay, a bias-controlled multiplex PCR. The paper's data handling went like this. The number of nucleated cells in each sample was estimated by amplification of reference gene primers within the assay. To quantify the absolute abundance of each unique TCRbeta CDR3 rearrangement, sequence reads were collapsed and filtered. For each sample, productive Simpson clonality was calculated as the square root of Simpson's diversity index across productive rearrangements. This immuneACCESS table, as held by TCRdb, lists in-frame sequences with V and J called but not all clones. Of the missing ones, under half trace to an unresolved V gene in checked studies; the others have no known cause. From that table come the V and J calls and clone size; the DNA was used to work out D and trimming. This sample holds about 370,000 clones; roughly nine tenths were observed only once. The top ten clones comprise roughly 0.9% of the sample.

The sequence was collected from a woman aged 40-49 years who had been exposed to COVID-19. The chain was built from TRBV18 and TRBJ1-2, and TRBD1 aligns with 7 junction nucleotides. Sample: PBMCs or T cells enriched from blood (not recorded which). The CDR3 amino acid sequence is: CASPKVGGAGYTF. At the DNA level, the sequence is TGTGCCAGCCCCAAGGTAGGGGGCGCAGGCTACACCTTC.